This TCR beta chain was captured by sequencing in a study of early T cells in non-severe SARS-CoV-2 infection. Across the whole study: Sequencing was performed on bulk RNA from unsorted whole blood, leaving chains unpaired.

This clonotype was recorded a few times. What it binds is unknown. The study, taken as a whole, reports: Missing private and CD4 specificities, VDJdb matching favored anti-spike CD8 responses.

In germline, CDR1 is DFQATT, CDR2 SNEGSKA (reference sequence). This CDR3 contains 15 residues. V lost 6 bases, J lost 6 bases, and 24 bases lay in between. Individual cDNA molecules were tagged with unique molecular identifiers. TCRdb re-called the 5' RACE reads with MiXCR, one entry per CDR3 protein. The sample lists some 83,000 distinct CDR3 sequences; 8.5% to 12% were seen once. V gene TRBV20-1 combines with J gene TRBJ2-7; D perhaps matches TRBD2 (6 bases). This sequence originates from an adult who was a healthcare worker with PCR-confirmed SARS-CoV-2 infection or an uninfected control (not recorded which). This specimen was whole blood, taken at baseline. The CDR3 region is CSALLRRAKGSEQYF. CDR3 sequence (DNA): TGCAGTGCCCTCCTACGGAGGGCCAAGGGAAGCGAGCAGTACTTC.